This paragraph covers one T cell receptor beta chain sequence. V lost 3 bases to trimming and J lost 5 bases; unmatched junction nucleotides: 7. Germline CDR1 and CDR2: LNHNV and YYDKDF (reference sequence). The CDR3 is made up of 15 amino acids. This specimen belongs to a study of T-cell memory formation after mild COVID-19. TCRdb processed the 5' RACE reads anew with MiXCR; each CDR3 protein has one entry. Here the sample spans 170,000 or so distinct CDR3 sequences, 30% to 35% being singletons. The chain carries TRBV15 and TRBJ2-5, with TRBD2 matching 9 bases. The sequenced material came from PBMCs or a T cell subset sorted from them (not recorded which). This receptor was obtained from an adult woman who had mild COVID-19 (a few samples of this study predate the infection). Cell type and time point are not known. CDR3 amino acids: CATSRETSGRETQYF. DNA of the CDR3: TGTGCCACCAGCAGGGAGACAAGCGGGAGGGAGACCCAGTACTTC.